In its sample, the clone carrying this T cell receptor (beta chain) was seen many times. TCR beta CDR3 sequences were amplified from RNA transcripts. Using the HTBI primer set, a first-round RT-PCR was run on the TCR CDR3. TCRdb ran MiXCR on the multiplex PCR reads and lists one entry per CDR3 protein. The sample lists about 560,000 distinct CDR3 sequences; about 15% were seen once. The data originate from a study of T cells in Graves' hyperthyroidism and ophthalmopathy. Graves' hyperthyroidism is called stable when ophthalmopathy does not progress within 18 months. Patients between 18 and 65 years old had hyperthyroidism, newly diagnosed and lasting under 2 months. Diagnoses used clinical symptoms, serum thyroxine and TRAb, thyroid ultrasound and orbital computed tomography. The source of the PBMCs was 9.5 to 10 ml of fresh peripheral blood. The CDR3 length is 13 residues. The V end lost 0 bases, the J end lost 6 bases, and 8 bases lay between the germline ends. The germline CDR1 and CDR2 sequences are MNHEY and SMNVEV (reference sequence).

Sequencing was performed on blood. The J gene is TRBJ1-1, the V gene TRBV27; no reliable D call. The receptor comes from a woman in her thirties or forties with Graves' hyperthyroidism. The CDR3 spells CASSLSLESEAFF. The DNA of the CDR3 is TGTGCCAGCAGTTTATCTCTGGAATCTGAAGCTTTCTTT.